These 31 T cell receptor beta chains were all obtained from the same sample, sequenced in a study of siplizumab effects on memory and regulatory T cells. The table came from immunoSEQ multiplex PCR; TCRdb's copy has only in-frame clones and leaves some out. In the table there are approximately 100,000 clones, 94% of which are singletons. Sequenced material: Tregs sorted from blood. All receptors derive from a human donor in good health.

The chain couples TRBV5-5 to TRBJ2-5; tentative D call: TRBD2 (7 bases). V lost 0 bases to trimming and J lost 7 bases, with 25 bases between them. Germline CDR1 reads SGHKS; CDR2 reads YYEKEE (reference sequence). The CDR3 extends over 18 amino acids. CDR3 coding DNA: TGTGCCAGCAGCTTGGCCCCCGTCGCGGGGGCCCTGGTGGGGACCCAGTACTTC. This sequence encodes CASSLAPVAGALVGTQYF.

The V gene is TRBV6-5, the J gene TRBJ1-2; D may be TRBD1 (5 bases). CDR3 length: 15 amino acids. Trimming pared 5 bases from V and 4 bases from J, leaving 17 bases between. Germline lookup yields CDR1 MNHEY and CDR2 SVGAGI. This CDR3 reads CASSPSGGSGYGYTF. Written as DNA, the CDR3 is TGTGCCAGCAGTCCATCGGGGGGTTCGGGCTATGGCTACACCTTC.

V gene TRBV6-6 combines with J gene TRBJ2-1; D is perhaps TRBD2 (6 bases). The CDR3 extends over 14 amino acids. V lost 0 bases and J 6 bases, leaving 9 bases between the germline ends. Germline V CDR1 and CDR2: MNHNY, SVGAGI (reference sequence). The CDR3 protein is CASSYSMTSNEQFF. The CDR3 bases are TGTGCCAGCAGTTACTCGATGACTAGCAATGAGCAGTTCTTC.

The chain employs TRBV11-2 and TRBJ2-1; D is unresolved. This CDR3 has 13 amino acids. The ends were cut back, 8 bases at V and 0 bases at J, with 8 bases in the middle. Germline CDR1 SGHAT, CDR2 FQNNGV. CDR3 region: CASGLGSYNEQFF. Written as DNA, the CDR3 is TGTGCCAGCGGGCTTGGCTCCTACAATGAGCAGTTCTTC.

The CDR3 DNA is TGCGCCAGCAGCCAAGCTCGGAGCACCGGGAACACTGAAGCTTTCTTT. This codes for CASSQARSTGNTEAFF. The chain recombines TRBV4-1 with TRBJ1-1; D is unresolved. Trimming pared 1 base from V and 1 base from J, leaving 13 bases between. Per germline, CDR1 MGHRA and CDR2 YSYEKL. This CDR3 comprises 16 residues.

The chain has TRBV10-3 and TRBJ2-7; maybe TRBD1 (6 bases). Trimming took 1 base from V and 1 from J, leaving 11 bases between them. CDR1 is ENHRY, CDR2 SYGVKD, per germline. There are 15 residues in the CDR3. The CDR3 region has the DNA TGTGCCATCAGTGAGTACACAGGGTTATCCTACGAGCAGTACTTC. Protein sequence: CAISEYTGLSYEQYF.

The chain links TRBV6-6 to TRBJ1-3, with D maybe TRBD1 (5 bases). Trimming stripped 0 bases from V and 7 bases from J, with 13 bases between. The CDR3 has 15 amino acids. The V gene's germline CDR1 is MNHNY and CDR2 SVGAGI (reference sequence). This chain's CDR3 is CASSYSAGTRNTIYF. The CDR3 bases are TGTGCCAGCAGTTACTCGGCAGGGACCCGGAACACCATATATTTT.

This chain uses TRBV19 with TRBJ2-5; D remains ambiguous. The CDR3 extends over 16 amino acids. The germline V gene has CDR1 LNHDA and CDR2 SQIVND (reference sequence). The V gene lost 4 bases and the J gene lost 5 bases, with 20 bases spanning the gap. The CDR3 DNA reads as TGTGCCAGTAGTACCCGAAGTACCGTTTGGTCGGAGACCCAGTACTTC. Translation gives CASSTRSTVWSETQYF.

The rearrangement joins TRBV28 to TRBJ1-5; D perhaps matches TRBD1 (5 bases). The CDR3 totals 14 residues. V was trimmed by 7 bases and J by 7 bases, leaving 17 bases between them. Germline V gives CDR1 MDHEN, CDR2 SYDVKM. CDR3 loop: CASIMTEDGQPQHF. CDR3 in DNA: TGTGCCAGCATAATGACAGAAGATGGCCAGCCCCAGCATTTT.

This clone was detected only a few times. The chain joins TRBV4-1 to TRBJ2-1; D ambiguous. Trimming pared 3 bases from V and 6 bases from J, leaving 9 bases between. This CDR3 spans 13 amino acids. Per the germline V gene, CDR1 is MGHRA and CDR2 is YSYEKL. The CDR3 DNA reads TGCGCCAGCAGCCACGCTACTCGCAATGAGCAGTTCTTC. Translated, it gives CASSHATRNEQFF.

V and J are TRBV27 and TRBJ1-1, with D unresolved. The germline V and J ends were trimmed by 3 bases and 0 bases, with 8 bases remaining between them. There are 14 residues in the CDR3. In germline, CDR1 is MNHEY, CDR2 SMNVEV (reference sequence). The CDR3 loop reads CASSFGRMNTEAFF. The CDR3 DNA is TGTGCCAGCAGTTTTGGACGGATGAACACTGAAGCTTTCTTT.

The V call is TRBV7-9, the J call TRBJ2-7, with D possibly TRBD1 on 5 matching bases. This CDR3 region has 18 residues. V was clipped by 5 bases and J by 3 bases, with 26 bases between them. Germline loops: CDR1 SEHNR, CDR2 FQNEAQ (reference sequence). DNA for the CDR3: TGTGCCAGCAGCATAAACCCCGCCGGAGCAGGGAAGTACTACGAGCAGTACTTC. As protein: CASSINPAGAGKYYEQYF.

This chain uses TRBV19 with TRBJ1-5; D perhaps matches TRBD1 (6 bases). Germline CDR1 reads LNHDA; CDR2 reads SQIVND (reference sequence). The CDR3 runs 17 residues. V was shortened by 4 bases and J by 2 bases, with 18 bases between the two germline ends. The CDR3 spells CASSTFTTGFGNQPQHF. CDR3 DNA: TGTGCCAGTAGTACCTTTACCACAGGGTTCGGCAATCAGCCCCAGCATTTT.

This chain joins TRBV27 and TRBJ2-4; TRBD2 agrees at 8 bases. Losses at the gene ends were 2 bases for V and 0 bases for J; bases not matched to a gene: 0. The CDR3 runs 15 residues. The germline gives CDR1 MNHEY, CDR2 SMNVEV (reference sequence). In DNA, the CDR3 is TGTGCCAGCAGTTTACTAGCGGGAGCCAAAAACATTCAGTACTTC. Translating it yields CASSLLAGAKNIQYF.

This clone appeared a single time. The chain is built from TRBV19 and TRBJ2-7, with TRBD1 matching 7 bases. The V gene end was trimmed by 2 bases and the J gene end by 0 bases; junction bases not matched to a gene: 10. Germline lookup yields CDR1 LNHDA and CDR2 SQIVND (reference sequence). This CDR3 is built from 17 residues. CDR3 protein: CASSISRFTGDSYEQYF. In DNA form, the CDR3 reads TGTGCCAGTAGTATATCTCGGTTTACAGGGGACTCCTACGAGCAGTACTTC.

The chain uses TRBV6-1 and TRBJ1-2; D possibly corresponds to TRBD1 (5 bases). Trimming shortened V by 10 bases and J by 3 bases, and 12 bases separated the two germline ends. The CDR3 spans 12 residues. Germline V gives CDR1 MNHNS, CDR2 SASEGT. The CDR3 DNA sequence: TGTGCCACTACGACAGTATACTATGGCTACACCTTC. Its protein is CATTTVYYGYTF.

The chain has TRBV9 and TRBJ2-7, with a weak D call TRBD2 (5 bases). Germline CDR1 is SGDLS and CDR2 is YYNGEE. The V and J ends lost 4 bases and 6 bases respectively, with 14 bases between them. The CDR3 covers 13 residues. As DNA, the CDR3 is TGTGCCAGCAGCCCCCAGAGGGTCGGCGAGCAGTACTTC. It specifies CASSPQRVGEQYF.

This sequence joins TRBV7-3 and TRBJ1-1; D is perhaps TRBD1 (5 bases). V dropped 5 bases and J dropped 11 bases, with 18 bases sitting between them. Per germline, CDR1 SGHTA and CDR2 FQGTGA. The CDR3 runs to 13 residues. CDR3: CASSRTGGKVAFF. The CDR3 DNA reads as TGTGCCAGCAGCCGAACCGGGGGAAAGGTGGCTTTCTTT.

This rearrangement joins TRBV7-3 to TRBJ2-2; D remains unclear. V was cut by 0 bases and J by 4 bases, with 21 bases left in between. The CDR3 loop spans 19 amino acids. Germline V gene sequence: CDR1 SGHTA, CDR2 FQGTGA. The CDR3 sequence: CASSLTERRVFGITGELFF. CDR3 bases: TGTGCCAGCAGCTTAACGGAACGTAGGGTCTTTGGTATCACCGGGGAGCTGTTTTTT. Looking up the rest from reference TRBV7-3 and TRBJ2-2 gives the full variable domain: GAGVSQTPSNKVTEKGKYVELRCDPISGHTALYWYRQSLGQGPEFLIYFQGTGAADDSGLPNDRFFAVRPEGSVSTLKIQRTERGDSAVYLCASSLTERRVFGITGELFFGEGSRLTVL.

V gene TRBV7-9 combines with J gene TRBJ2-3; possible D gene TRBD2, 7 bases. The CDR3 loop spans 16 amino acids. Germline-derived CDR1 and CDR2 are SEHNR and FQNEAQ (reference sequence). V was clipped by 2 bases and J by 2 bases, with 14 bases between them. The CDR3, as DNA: TGTGCCAGCAGCTTAATTAGGGGGGGCTCCACAGATACGCAGTATTTT. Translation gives CASSLIRGGSTDTQYF.

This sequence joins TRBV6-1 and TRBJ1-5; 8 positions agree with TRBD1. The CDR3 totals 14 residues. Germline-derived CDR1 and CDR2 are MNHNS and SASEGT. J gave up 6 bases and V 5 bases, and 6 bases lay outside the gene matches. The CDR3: CASSLDREGQPQHF. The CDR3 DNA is TGTGCCAGCAGTTTGGACAGGGAGGGTCAGCCCCAGCATTTT.

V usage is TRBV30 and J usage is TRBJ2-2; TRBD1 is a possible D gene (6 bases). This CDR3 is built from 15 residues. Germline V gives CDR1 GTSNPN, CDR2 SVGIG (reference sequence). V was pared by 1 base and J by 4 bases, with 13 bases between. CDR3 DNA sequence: TGTGCCTGGAGTGAACAGGGATGGGTCACCGGGGAGCTGTTTTTT. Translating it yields CAWSEQGWVTGELFF.

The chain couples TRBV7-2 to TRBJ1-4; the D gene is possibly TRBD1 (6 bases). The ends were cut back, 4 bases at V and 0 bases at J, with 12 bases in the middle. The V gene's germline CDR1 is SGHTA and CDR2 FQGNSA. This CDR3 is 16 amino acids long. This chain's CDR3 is CASSSIKGATNEKLFF. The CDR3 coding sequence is TGTGCCAGCAGCTCAATTAAGGGGGCAACTAATGAAAAACTGTTTTTT.

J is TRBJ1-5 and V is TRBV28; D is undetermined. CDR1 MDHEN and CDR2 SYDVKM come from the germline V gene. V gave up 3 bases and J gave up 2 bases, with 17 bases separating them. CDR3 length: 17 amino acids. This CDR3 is CASSFGLGSGGNQPQHF. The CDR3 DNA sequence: TGTGCCAGCAGTTTTGGTCTAGGGAGCGGCGGCAATCAGCCCCAGCATTTT.

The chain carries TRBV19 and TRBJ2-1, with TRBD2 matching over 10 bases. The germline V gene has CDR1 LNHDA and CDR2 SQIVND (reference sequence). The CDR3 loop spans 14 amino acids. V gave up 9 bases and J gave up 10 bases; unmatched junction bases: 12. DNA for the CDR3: TGTGCCAGCGGGCGCAGCGGGAGGGCCCGGGAGCAGTTCTTC. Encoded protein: CASGRSGRAREQFF.

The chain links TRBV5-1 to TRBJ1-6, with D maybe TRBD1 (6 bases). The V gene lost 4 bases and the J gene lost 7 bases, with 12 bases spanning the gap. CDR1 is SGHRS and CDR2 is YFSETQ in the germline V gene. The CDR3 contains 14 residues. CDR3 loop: CASSTGQLNSPLHF. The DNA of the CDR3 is TGCGCCAGCAGCACCGGACAGTTGAATTCACCCCTCCACTTT.

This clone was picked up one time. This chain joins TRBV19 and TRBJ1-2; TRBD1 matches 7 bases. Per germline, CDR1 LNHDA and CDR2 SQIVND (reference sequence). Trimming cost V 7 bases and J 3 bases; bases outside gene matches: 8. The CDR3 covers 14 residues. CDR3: CASNSWTGYYGYTF. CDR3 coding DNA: TGTGCCAGTAATAGCTGGACAGGCTACTATGGCTACACCTTC.

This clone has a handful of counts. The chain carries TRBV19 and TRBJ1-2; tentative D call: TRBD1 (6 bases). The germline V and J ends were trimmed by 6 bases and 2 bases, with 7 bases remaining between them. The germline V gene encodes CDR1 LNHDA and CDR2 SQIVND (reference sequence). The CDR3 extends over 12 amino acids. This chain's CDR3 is CASSGQNYGYTF. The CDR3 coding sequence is TGTGCCAGTAGCGGACAGAACTATGGCTACACCTTC.

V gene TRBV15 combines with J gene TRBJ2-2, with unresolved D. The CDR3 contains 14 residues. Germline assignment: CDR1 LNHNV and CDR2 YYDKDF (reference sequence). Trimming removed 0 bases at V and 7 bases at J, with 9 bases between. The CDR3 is CATSRDVFVGELFF. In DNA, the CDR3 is TGTGCCACCAGCAGAGATGTTTTCGTCGGGGAGCTGTTTTTT.

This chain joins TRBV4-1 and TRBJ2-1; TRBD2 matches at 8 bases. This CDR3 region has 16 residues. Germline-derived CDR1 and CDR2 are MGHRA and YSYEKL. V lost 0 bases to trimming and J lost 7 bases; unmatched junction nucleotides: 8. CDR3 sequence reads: CASSQEVGGRRNEQFF. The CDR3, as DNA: TGCGCCAGCAGCCAAGAAGTCGGCGGGAGGAGGAATGAGCAGTTCTTC.

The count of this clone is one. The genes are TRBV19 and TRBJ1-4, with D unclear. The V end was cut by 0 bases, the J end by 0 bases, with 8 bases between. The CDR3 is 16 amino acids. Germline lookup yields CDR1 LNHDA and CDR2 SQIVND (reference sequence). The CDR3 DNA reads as TGTGCCAGTAGTATAGATTACCGCCCAACTAATGAAAAACTGTTTTTT. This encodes CASSIDYRPTNEKLFF.